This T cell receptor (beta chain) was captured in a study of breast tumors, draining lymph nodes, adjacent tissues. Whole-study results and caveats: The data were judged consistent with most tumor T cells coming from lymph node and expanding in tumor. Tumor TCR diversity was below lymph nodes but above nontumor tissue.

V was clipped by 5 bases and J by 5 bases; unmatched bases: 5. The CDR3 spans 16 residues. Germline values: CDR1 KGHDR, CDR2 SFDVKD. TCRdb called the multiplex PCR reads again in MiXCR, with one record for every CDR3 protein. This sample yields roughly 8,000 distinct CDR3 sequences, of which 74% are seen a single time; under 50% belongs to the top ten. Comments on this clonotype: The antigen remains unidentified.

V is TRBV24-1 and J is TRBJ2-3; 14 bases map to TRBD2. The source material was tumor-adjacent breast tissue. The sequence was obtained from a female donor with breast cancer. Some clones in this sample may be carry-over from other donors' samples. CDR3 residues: CATSGTSGGRVDTQYF. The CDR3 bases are TGTGCCACCAGTGGGACTAGCGGGGGGCGCGTAGATACGCAGTATTTT.